This T cell receptor (beta chain) was identified in a study of T cells after yellow fever vaccination (dated by TCRdb to between 2018 and 2021). For the study in its entirety: The SMART-Seq v4 Ultra Low Input RNA kit was used to prepare libraries from fractions with low cell numbers. To track T-cell clones before and after primary and booster YFV17D yellow fever vaccination, bulk TCR alpha and beta repertoires were sequenced longitudinally. Two healthy male donors, one aged 18 to 30 and one aged 30 to 40 years, made up the cohort. Blood samples were taken at several timepoints before and after primary and secondary immunization, and bulk PBMC replicates and cell subsets were isolated. Here is what the overall study found, with its caveats: A small fraction of clonotypes appeared in both the CD4 and CD8 compartments, likely as a result of convergent recombination. FACS-sorted repertoires could contain abundant contaminating clonotypes from the bulk population, so computational filtering was required. After the booster, most of the clones that had expanded following primary vaccination were detected again (roughly 96% of CD4 and 80% to 90% of CD8), which suggests that memory was broadly maintained. The study included only a couple of donors, which limits how far the findings can be generalized. Compared with the primary T-cell response, the secondary T-cell response was weaker but faster, peaking on day 5 rather than day 15.

Read against the paper, the sample's treatment or condition label means: live attenuated yellow fever vaccine strain. A standard Ficoll-Paque protocol was used to isolate PBMCs from peripheral blood. Dynabeads CD4 and CD8 positive selection kits were used to isolate CD4 and CD8 T-cell fractions. RNA was extracted with TriZol from bulk PBMCs, CD4 and CD8 fractions, and dextramer-positive and dextramer-negative fractions. For this clonotype: No antigen is known for it. No qualities accompany the bases; no much larger clone lies one base away.

Sequencing relied on an Illumina NovaSeq 6000. TCR cDNA was synthesized by 5'RACE template switching, which introduced a universal primer site and unique molecular identifiers. cDNA synthesis was primed from both the TCR alpha and TCR beta constant segments. Library amplification involved two PCR steps, and the second step added sample barcodes and sequencing adapters. Sequencing of the libraries was done on either Illumina HiSeq 2500 (2x100 bp) or NovaSeq (2x150 bp). Concerning the study's data processing: Reads were demultiplexed and collapsed into UMI consensus sequences with MIGEC, and V(D)J alignment was performed with MiXCR. Vaccine-responding clonotypes were identified with edgeR using replicate PBMC samples, with FDR below 0.01 and a log2 fold change above 5 up to day 15 being required. Bulk clonotypes were assigned CD4 or CD8 identity according to which sequenced CD4 or CD8 repertoire held them at higher abundance. The public reads were reprocessed in TCRdb via fastp at Q25 and MiXCR, keeping in-frame beta chains. All rows with the same CDR3 protein become a single entry with the most common DNA and genes. These V and J calls derive from TCRdb rather than the authors' analysis. This sample is represented by 340,000 or so distinct CDR3 sequences; around 13% of them were singletons. The ten largest clones take up approximately 3.4% of the sample.

CDR1 SGHRS and CDR2 YFSETQ were looked up in the germline V gene. Deletion took 2 bases off V and 2 bases off J, with a span of 10 bases between the germline ends. The CDR3 numbers 14 residues from cysteine through phenylalanine. The kept DNA is CDR3 alone, 42 bases in frame from the first base. Here the chain combines TRBV5-1 and TRBJ2-5; D gene: possibly TRBD1, on 5 matching bases. The sample in question was CD4+ T cells sorted from PBMCs, obtained 15 days after the yellow fever booster vaccination. The receptor comes from a man aged 18 to 29 who received the YFV17D yellow fever vaccine. Here is the DNA: TGCGCCAGCAGCTTCCAAGGGGATCAAGAGACCCAGTACTTC. This encodes CASSFQGDQETQYF.